The rows below give T cell receptor beta chains drawn from one sample of a study of identical twins. One entry per CDR3 protein, called by TCRdb with MiXCR from the 5' RACE reads. This sample has 100,000 or so distinct CDR3 sequences, with 5.9% found just once. Sequences were obtained from memory T cells sorted from blood. Receptors were obtained from a woman aged 45-60 years in good health. The conserved cysteine and the conserved F or W are not part of the CDR3 here. Fields, in order: V gene, J gene, CDR3 protein.

V gene: TRBV6-5; J gene: TRBJ1-5; CDR3 protein: ASSWGQDGNQPQH
V gene: TRBV5-1; J gene: TRBJ1-2; CDR3 protein: ASRPDPKYGYT
V gene: TRBV5-4; J gene: TRBJ1-3; CDR3 protein: ASSGDRGSGNTIY
V gene: TRBV7-3; J gene: TRBJ2-5; CDR3 protein: ASSRSVGETQY
V gene: TRBV12-3/TRBV12-4; J gene: TRBJ1-3; CDR3 protein: ASRSSGVGNTIY
V gene: TRBV29-1; J gene: TRBJ1-6; CDR3 protein: SVADSWGTTLH
V gene: TRBV5-1; J gene: TRBJ1-2; CDR3 protein: ASSSRDASYGYT
V gene: TRBV6-5; J gene: TRBJ1-1; CDR3 protein: ASSYSRVSTEAF
V gene: TRBV11-2; J gene: TRBJ2-1; CDR3 protein: ASSLVEEMRDNEQF
V gene: TRBV20-1; J gene: TRBJ2-1; CDR3 protein: SARDLGWDNEQF
V gene: TRBV20-1; J gene: TRBJ2-5; CDR3 protein: SAPGGLAGGRETQY